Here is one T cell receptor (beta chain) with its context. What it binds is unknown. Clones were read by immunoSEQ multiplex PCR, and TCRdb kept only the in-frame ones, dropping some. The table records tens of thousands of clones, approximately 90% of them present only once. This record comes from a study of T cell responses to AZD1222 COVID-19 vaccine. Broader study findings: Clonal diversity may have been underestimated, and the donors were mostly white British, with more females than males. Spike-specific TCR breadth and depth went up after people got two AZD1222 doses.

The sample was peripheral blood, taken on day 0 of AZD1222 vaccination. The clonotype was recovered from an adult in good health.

For the CDR3, the DNA is TGTGCCAGCAGCGCGGGACCGGGCAGGGGATCAGAGAGAGGCTACACCTTC. Its protein product is CASSAGPGRGSERGYTF. The rearrangement joins TRBV5-4 to TRBJ1-2; tentative D call: TRBD1 (6 bases). V lost 4 bases, J lost 8 bases, and 27 bases lay in between. Germline assignment: CDR1 SGHNT and CDR2 YYREEE (reference sequence). The CDR3 consists of 17 residues.